The 4 T cell receptor beta chains reported below all come from one sample, sequenced in a study of T cell responses to AZD1222 COVID-19 vaccine. Clones were read by immunoSEQ multiplex PCR, and TCRdb kept only the in-frame ones, dropping some. The table includes 150,000 to 200,000 clones, about 94% detected once. This specimen was peripheral blood, taken on day 0 of AZD1222 vaccination. The receptor set was obtained from an adult in good health.

This chain uses TRBV2 with TRBJ2-7, with D perhaps matching TRBD2 (5 bases). Germline V gene sequence: CDR1 SNHLY, CDR2 FYNNEI. The CDR3 covers 15 residues. Trimming stripped 2 bases from V and 2 bases from J, with 13 bases between. The CDR3 bases are TGTGCCAGCAGTGAACGGGATCCACCTCCCTACGAGCAGTACTTC. Amino acid sequence: CASSERDPPPYEQYF.

This chain joins TRBV5-6 and TRBJ2-1; no clear D gene. V shed 2 bases and J shed 1 base, with 7 bases lying between them. Germline V gene sequence: CDR1 SGHDT, CDR2 YYEEEE. The CDR3 consists of 14 residues. The CDR3 spells CASSFLKSYNEQFF. CDR3 bases: TGTGCCAGCAGCTTTCTTAAATCCTACAATGAGCAGTTCTTC.

V usage is TRBV7-8 and J usage is TRBJ1-3, with D uncertain. Germline values: CDR1 SGHVS, CDR2 FQNEAQ. This CDR3 region has 12 residues. Trimming pared 10 bases from V and 0 bases from J, leaving 7 bases between. CDR3 residues: CATLSSGNTIYF. The CDR3 nucleotides read TGTGCCACCTTGTCCTCTGGAAACACCATATATTTT.

This clone appeared once. The chain is built from TRBV7-7 and TRBJ2-5; 13 bases fit TRBD2. The V gene's germline CDR1 is SSHAT and CDR2 FNYEAQ (reference sequence). The CDR3 totals 15 residues. The CDR3 DNA reads as TGTGCTAGCGCCACTAGCGGGAGGGAGCAAGAGACCCAGTACTTC. Amino acids: CASATSGREQETQYF.